These T cell receptor beta chains were read from a single sample in a study of tumor and adjacent non-tumor tissue in lung cancer. TCRdb re-called the multiplex PCR reads through MiXCR, storing one row per CDR3 protein. The table has about 98,000 distinct CDR3 sequences, approximately 80% seen once. The source material was distant non-tumor lung tissue. These receptors were obtained from a man in his sixties with small cell lung cancer. Both conserved end residues are part of each CDR3. Each record gives: V gene, CDR3 length, J gene, D gene, clone size, CDR3 DNA, CDR3 protein. The D gene is left open where the match is weak. For some rows the clone size is stated as once, few or many, or as a class when expanded; others skip it.

>TRBV5-1|15|TRBJ2-4|TRBD2|once
TGCGCCACCAGCGGGACTAGCGGGAGAAAAAACATTCACTACTTC
CATSGTSGRKNIHYF
>TRBV4-2|14|TRBJ2-2|NA|NA
TGTGCCAGCGGCCAAGTCCCATCACCAGGGGAGCTGTTTTTT
CASGQVPSPGELFF
>TRBV20-1|13|TRBJ2-5|TRBD1|few
TGCAGTGCTAGAACCGGACAGGGAGAGACCCAGTACTTC
CSARTGQGETQYF
>TRBV4-2|15|TRBJ2-7|NA|NA
TGTGCCAGCAGGCAACAACGGACGGGAGTGTACGAGCAGTACTTC
CASRQQRTGVYEQYF
>TRBV7-9|15|TRBJ2-7|NA|many
TGTGCCAGCAGCCTGACCGGGAGCGCGAACTACGAGCAGTACTTC
CASSLTGSANYEQYF
>TRBV20-1|12|TRBJ1-1|TRBD1|NA
TGCGGTGCAACAGGGGTGAACACTGAAGCTTTCTTT
CGATGVNTEAFF
>TRBV5-5|15|TRBJ1-2|NA|NA
TGTACCAGAAGCCGTCTCGGGGAAGGGTTGGATGGCTACACCTTC
CTRSRLGEGLDGYTF
>TRBV6-5|12|TRBJ2-7|NA|NA
TGTGTCATCAGCAAACATGGGTCGGAGCAGTACTTC
CVISKHGSEQYF
>TRBV7-8|13|TRBJ2-1|TRBD2|NA
TGTCCCAGCAGCTTAGAGTGGGGGGGTGGGCAGTTCTTC
CPSSLEWGGGQFF
>TRBV4-2|18|TRBJ2-2|TRBD1|NA
TGTGCCAGCAGCCAAGATGGGGACAGGGGATGGAACATCGGGGAGCTCTTTTTT
CASSQDGDRGWNIGELFF
>TRBV12-3/TRBV12-4|14|TRBJ2-1|NA|NA
TGTGCCAGCAGCCAGAAGGGCGGCTGCAATGAGCAGTTCTTC
CASSQKGGCNEQFF
>TRBV7-9|15|TRBJ2-2|TRBD1|NA
TGTGTCAGTAGCTTGAGGACAGGGAGAGACGGGGAGCTGTTTTTT
CVSSLRTGRDGELFF
>TRBV5-4|13|TRBJ1-1|NA|NA
TGTGCCAGCAGTTTTTCCGGGAACACTGAAGCTTTATTT
CASSFSGNTEALF
>TRBV6-2/TRBV6-3|13|TRBJ2-3|NA|NA
TGTGCCAGCAGCCCTAGGTTAAGAGATACGCAATATTTT
CASSPRLRDTQYF
>TRBV12-3/TRBV12-4|16|TRBJ1-5|TRBD1|many
TGTGCCAGCAGTCTCCAGACAGGGGGCTACAATCAGCCCCAGCATTTT
CASSLQTGGYNQPQHF
>TRBV4-2|17|TRBJ2-3|NA|NA
TGTGCCAGCAGCCAAGTTCATCATGGTGGGTGGACAGTTACGCAGTATTTT
CASSQVHHGGWTVTQYF
>TRBV6-1|13|TRBJ2-7|NA|NA
TGTGCCAGCGGTGTCGGGCAGCTCTACGAGCAGTACTTC
CASGVGQLYEQYF
>TRBV6-1|18|TRBJ2-1|TRBD1|NA
TGTGCTAGCAGTGCCCGCCACCCCGGGACAGGGGGATACAATGAACAGTTCTTC
CASSARHPGTGGYNEQFF
>TRBV12-3/TRBV12-4|18|TRBJ2-3|TRBD2|NA
TGTGCTAGCAATGAAAGGAGCTGGGGACTAGCCAGCACAGATACGCAGTATTTT
CASNERSWGLASTDTQYF
>TRBV5-4|17|TRBJ2-1|TRBD2|NA
TGTGCTAGCAGCTCGCCTGAAAACGGGACTACGGAGGGTGAGCAGTTCTTC
CASSSPENGTTEGEQFF
>TRBV29-1|15|TRBJ2-3|NA|NA
TGCAGCGTTGAAGTACTTCGCATGGGCACAGATACGCAGTATTTT
CSVEVLRMGTDTQYF
>TRBV29-1|13|TRBJ2-3|TRBD1|many
TGCAGCGGGGGACAGGCTCGGGGAGATACGCAGTATTTT
CSGGQARGDTQYF
>TRBV11-2|16|TRBJ2-3|TRBD2|once
TGTACCAGCAGCTACACTAGCGGGAGTAGTACAGATACGCAGTATTTT
CTSSYTSGSSTDTQYF
>TRBV28|14|TRBJ1-1|TRBD1|many
TGTGCCAGCAGGGGGCCGGGACAGGGGACTGAAGCTTTCTTT
CASRGPGQGTEAFF
>TRBV5-1|18|TRBJ1-1|NA|many
TGCGCCAGCAGCTTGGCCGGTGTCGTTGAAATTCCGAGCACTGAAGCTTTCTTT
CASSLAGVVEIPSTEAFF
>TRBV20-1|14|TRBJ2-1|TRBD2|NA
TGCAGTGCCTCAGGGGATAGCGGGAGTTATGAGTACTTCTTC
CSASGDSGSYEYFF
>TRBV11-2|14|TRBJ2-1|NA|few
TGTGCCAGCAACTTAGAGGCAGGGTTAGTTGAGCAATTCTTC
CASNLEAGLVEQFF
>TRBV29-1|12|TRBJ1-2|NA|NA
TGCAGCGTCGAGTGGGAGAACTATGGCTACACCTTC
CSVEWENYGYTF
>TRBV12-3/TRBV12-4|16|TRBJ2-3|NA|NA
TGTGCCAGCAGCCTTCGTGATAACGGGAGTCCAGATACGCAGTATTTT
CASSLRDNGSPDTQYF
>TRBV13|12|TRBJ2-3|NA|NA
TGTGTCAGCAGCTCCTCAAGGGATACGCAGTATTTT
CVSSSSRDTQYF
>TRBV4-1|16|TRBJ2-3|NA|NA
TGCGCCAGCACCCAAGTGATCTTCCAGAGCACAGATACGCAGTATTTT
CASTQVIFQSTDTQYF
>TRBV20-1|12|TRBJ1-1|NA|NA
TGCGGTGCTGGGGGACAAAACACTGAAGCTTTCTTT
CGAGGQNTEAFF